These 4 T cell receptor beta chains were all obtained from the same sample, sequenced in a study of shared clonotypes between healthy human individuals. Clones were sequenced by immunoSEQ multiplex PCR, and TCRdb holds only the in-frame ones, with some missing. The data hold over a million clones, with 95% to 97% observed a single time. What was sequenced was naive CD4+ T cells sorted from blood. Subset reported: CD45RA+ positively selected. The receptors shown here come from a man younger than 40 in good health.

This chain connects TRBV27 to TRBJ2-1; perhaps D is TRBD1 or TRBD2 (6 bases each). Germline-derived CDR1 and CDR2 are MNHEY and SMNVEV (reference sequence). The CDR3 length is 12 residues. The V end lost 7 bases, the J end lost 12 bases, and 16 bases lay between the germline ends. The CDR3 loop reads CASKGGTRGQFF. The CDR3 coding sequence is TGTGCCAGCAAAGGAGGGACAAGGGGGCAGTTCTTC.

V gene TRBV7-3 combines with J gene TRBJ2-1, with 15 bases fitting TRBD2. Per the germline V gene, CDR1 is SGHTA and CDR2 is FQGTGA. The CDR3 runs 17 residues. V shed 3 bases, J shed 4 bases, and the junction held 4 bases outside the gene matches. The CDR3 nucleotides read TGTGCCAGCAGCTTGGCGGGACTAGCGGGAGGATACAATGAGCAGTTCTTC. Residues: CASSLAGLAGGYNEQFF.

This clone was recorded only once. This sequence joins TRBV7-9 and TRBJ2-7; possible D gene TRBD2, 5 bases. The germline gives CDR1 SEHNR, CDR2 FQNEAQ (reference sequence). The CDR3 consists of 14 residues. V gave up 5 bases and J gave up 5 bases, with 16 bases separating them. The CDR3 DNA reads as TGTGCCAGCAGCGTCCGGGAACAGTCCCACGAGCAGTACTTC. Translating gives CASSVREQSHEQYF. The full variable domain, in which reference TRBV7-9 and TRBJ2-7 provide the parts outside the CDR3, is DTGVSQNPRHKITKRGQNVTFRCDPISEHNRLYWYRQTLGQGPEFLTYFQNEAQLEKSRLLSDRFSAERPKGSFSTLEIQRTEQGDSAMYLCASSVREQSHEQYFGPGTRLTVT.

This chain uses TRBV5-1 with TRBJ2-1; 10 bases align to TRBD2. The germline V gene encodes CDR1 SGHRS and CDR2 YFSETQ. The length of the CDR3 is 15 residues. The J segment lost 15 bases and the V segment lost 4 bases, leaving 16 bases of the junction unmatched. This chain's CDR3 is CASSPRLTSGFARFF. CDR3 bases: TGCGCCAGCAGCCCACGCCTGACTAGCGGGTTCGCACGGTTCTTC.